These T cell receptor beta chains were read from a single sample in a study of T cell responses to AZD1222 COVID-19 vaccine. The protocol was immunoSEQ multiplex PCR, while the TCRdb copy is restricted to in-frame clones and leaves out a portion. The sample records tens of thousands of clones, under 90% being singletons. This sample comprised peripheral blood, obtained 28 days after the second AZD1222 dose. Receptors were obtained from an adult who received the AZD1222 COVID-19 vaccine. CDR3s include the opening cysteine and the closing phenylalanine or tryptophan. D genes are given only for firm matches. Only some rows state a clone size, as once, few, many or a class for expanded clones.

-,TRBV29-1,-,TRBJ2-1,TGCAGCGTTCTTGGCTCCTACAATGAGCAGTTCTTC,CSVLGSYNEQFF
-,TRBV13,-,TRBJ2-7,TGTGCCAGCAGCTTGGGTAGGGCCTACGAGCAGTACTTC,CASSLGRAYEQYF
-,TRBV5-1,TRBD1,TRBJ1-5,TGCGCCAGCAGCGCCGGACAGGGCAGCAATCAGCCCCAGCATTTT,CASSAGQGSNQPQHF
-,TRBV5-1,TRBD2,TRBJ2-2,TGCGCCAGCAGCTTGCCTAGCGGGAACACCGGGGAGCTGTTTTTT,CASSLPSGNTGELFF
-,TRBV6-6,TRBD1,TRBJ2-5,TGTGCCAGCAGTTACGACAGGGTGGAAGAGACCCAGTACTTC,CASSYDRVEETQYF
-,TRBV7-2,-,TRBJ2-1,TGTGCCAGCAGCTTAGCCGGCTCCTACAATGAGCAGTTCTTC,CASSLAGSYNEQFF
-,TRBV6-5,-,TRBJ2-7,TGTGCCAGCAGGGGGGGACAGTACGAGCAGTACTTC,CASRGGQYEQYF
-,TRBV10-1,-,TRBJ2-1,TGCGCCAGCAGTGCCAATCGGGGGGCCTATCAGCAGTTCTTC,CASSANRGAYQQFF
-,TRBV5-1,-,TRBJ1-2,TGCGCCAGCAGCTTGGGGTTCAGGGAGGACTATGGCTACACCTTC,CASSLGFREDYGYTF
-,TRBV27,-,TRBJ1-1,TGTGCCAGCTCACGCGGCTGGAGCACTGAAGCTTTCTTT,CASSRGWSTEAFF
-,TRBV30,TRBD1,TRBJ1-4,TGTGCCTGGAGGACAGGGAGGGTAACTAATGAAAAACTGTTTTTT,CAWRTGRVTNEKLFF
-,TRBV19,-,TRBJ1-1,TGTGCCAGTAGTACCCCAGGCTTGAACACTGAAGCTTTCTTT,CASSTPGLNTEAFF
-,TRBV7-6,-,TRBJ1-4,TGTGCCAGCAGCTCTAGGCGGGGGACTCCTAATGAAAAACTGTTTTTT,CASSSRRGTPNEKLFF
-,TRBV25-1,-,TRBJ1-3,TGTGCCAGCAGGTCAAGCTCTGGAAACACCATATATTTT,CASRSSSGNTIYF
few,TRBV15,-,TRBJ2-4,TGTGCCACCAGCAGAGTAAAGGGACAAGAAAACATTCAGTACTTC,CATSRVKGQENIQYF
once,TRBV5-1,-,TRBJ1-1,TGCGCCAGCAGCTTGGATGGGAGTAACACTGAAGCTTTCTTT,CASSLDGSNTEAFF
-,TRBV9,-,TRBJ1-1,TGTGCCAGCAGCGTAGCCGCGAACACTGAAGCTTTCTTT,CASSVAANTEAFF
few,TRBV5-1,TRBD2,TRBJ2-5,TGCGCCAGCAGCTTGGAGGGACTAGACCCAGAGACCCAGTACTTC,CASSLEGLDPETQYF
-,TRBV28,-,TRBJ2-6,TGTGCCAGCAGCCGAGACTGGGCCGGGGCCAACGTCCTGACTTTC,CASSRDWAGANVLTF
-,TRBV5-6,-,TRBJ2-7,TGTGCCAGCAGCCCCTTGACCTTGGGGATACCCTACGAGCAGTACTTC,CASSPLTLGIPYEQYF
-,TRBV13,-,TRBJ2-7,TGTGCCAGCAGCTTAGGGGAACAGGCCTACGAGCAGTACTTC,CASSLGEQAYEQYF
-,TRBV7-6,-,TRBJ2-2,TGTGCCAGCAGCTTCCACCCCCCAGGGGCAACGAACACCGGGGAGCTGTTTTTT,CASSFHPPGATNTGELFF
-,TRBV6-1,-,TRBJ1-5,TGTGCCAGCAGTGAAACCGGGACATTAAATCAGCCCCAGCATTTT,CASSETGTLNQPQHF
-,TRBV10-3,-,TRBJ2-7,TGTGCCATCAGTGAGCAGCGGAACGAGCAGTACTTC,CAISEQRNEQYF
-,TRBV5-1,TRBD2,TRBJ2-5,TGCGCCAGCAGCTATGGGACTAGCGGGATGATCGGCGAGACCCAGTACTTC,CASSYGTSGMIGETQYF
once,TRBV19,-,TRBJ1-5,TGTGCCAGTAGCCCCAGCGCTGGGAACGCCGCCAATCAGCCCCAGCATTTT,CASSPSAGNAANQPQHF
-,TRBV30,-,TRBJ1-5,TGTGCCTGGAGCCGACAGAGCAATCAGCCCCAGCATTTT,CAWSRQSNQPQHF
-,TRBV18,TRBD1,TRBJ1-4,TGTGCCAGCTCACCCTTTTCGGGACAGGGTACTAATGAAAAACTGTTTTTT,CASSPFSGQGTNEKLFF
-,TRBV1,-,TRBJ2-7,TGCACCAGCAGCCAACATGCCGGACAGAGGGCCCACGAGCAGTACTTC,CTSSQHAGQRAHEQYF
-,TRBV7-8,-,TRBJ1-5,TGTGCCAGCAGCGGGGGCGCGGGCACCCCCGCGCATTTT,CASSGGAGTPAHF
-,TRBV5-8,-,TRBJ1-4,TGTGCCAGCAGCTTTCGCGGGGTTACTAATGAAAAACTGTTTTTT,CASSFRGVTNEKLFF
-,TRBV7-2,TRBD2,TRBJ2-3,TGTGCCAGCAGCACGCACACGGGGGGTAGCACAGATACGCAGTATTTT,CASSTHTGGSTDTQYF
-,TRBV10-2,-,TRBJ1-3,TGCGCCAGCAGTGACCCTAATGGCCCTTGGAGTGGAAACACCATATATTTT,CASSDPNGPWSGNTIYF
-,TRBV19,TRBD1,TRBJ1-2,TGTGCCAGTAGCCCGCGGGACAGGTGGAATAACTATGGCTACACCTTC,CASSPRDRWNNYGYTF
-,TRBV5-4,TRBD2,TRBJ2-5,TGTGCCAGCAGCTCCCGGGGGGGTTATGAGACCCAGTACTTC,CASSSRGGYETQYF
-,TRBV18,-,TRBJ1-2,TGTGCCAGCTCATCCCAGGGGGGCTACACCTTC,CASSSQGGYTF
-,TRBV18,-,TRBJ2-2,TGTGCCAGCTCAAACAGGGACGCCGGGGAGCTGTTTTTT,CASSNRDAGELFF
-,TRBV5-8,TRBD1,TRBJ1-6,TGTGCCAGCAGCTTGACAGGGGTGTTATCACCCCTCCACTTT,CASSLTGVLSPLHF
-,TRBV13,-,TRBJ2-7,TGTGCCAGCAGCAACTCCTACGAGCAGTACTTC,CASSNSYEQYF
once,TRBV6-1,-,TRBJ1-1,TGTGCCAGCAGTGAGGCCCCCGGGTACACTGAAGCTTTCTTT,CASSEAPGYTEAFF
-,TRBV10-3,TRBD1,TRBJ2-7,TGTGCCATCAGTGAGGGTAGGCGGGGACAGGGTACGTTGCAGTACTTC,CAISEGRRGQGTLQYF
-,TRBV3-1/TRBV3-2,-,TRBJ2-7,TGTGCCAGCAGCCATAAGTACGAGCAGTACTTC,CASSHKYEQYF
-,TRBV15,TRBD1,TRBJ2-1,TGTGCCACCAGCGGAATGGGACAGGGGGACGTAAAGCAGTTCTTC,CATSGMGQGDVKQFF
-,TRBV5-1,-,TRBJ1-2,TGCGCCAGCAGCCCCGATGGGGATTATGGCTACACCTTC,CASSPDGDYGYTF
-,TRBV21-1,-,TRBJ1-2,TGTGCCAGCAGCAAAAGGGGTTCGGTTGGATCCTATGGCTACACCTTC,CASSKRGSVGSYGYTF
-,TRBV28,-,TRBJ1-5,TGTGCCAGCAGCCATGGGAGGGCAATTAATCAGCCCCAGCATTTT,CASSHGRAINQPQHF
once,TRBV9,-,TRBJ2-3,TGTGCCAGCAAAAAGGGGGGGACAGATACGCAGTATTTT,CASKKGGTDTQYF
-,TRBV11-1,TRBD2,TRBJ2-4,TGTGCCAGCAGCTTAAGGACTAGCTGGTCGGACATTCAGTACTTC,CASSLRTSWSDIQYF
-,TRBV6-5,TRBD1,TRBJ2-7,TGTGCCAGCAGAGACCTGACAGGGAAATACTACGAGCAGTACTTC,CASRDLTGKYYEQYF
-,TRBV4-2,-,TRBJ2-7,TGTGCCAGCAGCCAAGACAAAGGCTACGAGCAGTACTTC,CASSQDKGYEQYF
-,TRBV4-1,TRBD1,TRBJ2-7,TGCGCCAGCAGCCACTCCGGGACAGGGAGCTCCTACGAGCAGTACTTC,CASSHSGTGSSYEQYF
-,TRBV6-1,-,TRBJ2-1,TGTGCCAGCAGTGAACGGTCTGTCTACAATGAGCAGTTCTTC,CASSERSVYNEQFF
-,TRBV10-2,-,TRBJ2-1,TGCGCCAGCAGTGAGCTGGGTAGCCTGGGGGGATCAGGCGAGCAGTTCTTC,CASSELGSLGGSGEQFF
-,TRBV19,TRBD1,TRBJ2-7,TGTGCCAGTTCCGGACAGGGGAGCTCCTACGAGCAGTACTTC,CASSGQGSSYEQYF